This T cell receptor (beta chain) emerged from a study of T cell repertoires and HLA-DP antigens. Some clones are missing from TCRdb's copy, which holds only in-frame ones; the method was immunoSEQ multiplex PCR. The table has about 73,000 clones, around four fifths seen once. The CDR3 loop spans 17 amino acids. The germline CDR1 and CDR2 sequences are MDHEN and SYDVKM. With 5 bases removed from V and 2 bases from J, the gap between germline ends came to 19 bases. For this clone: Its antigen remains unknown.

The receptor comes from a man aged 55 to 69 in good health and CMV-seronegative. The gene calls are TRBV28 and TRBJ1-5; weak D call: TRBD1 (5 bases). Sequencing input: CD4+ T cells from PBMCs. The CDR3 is CASSQGTAGWGNQPQHF. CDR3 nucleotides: TGTGCCAGCAGTCAAGGGACTGCTGGATGGGGCAATCAGCCCCAGCATTTT.